This T cell receptor (beta chain) came from a study of shared clonotypes between healthy human individuals. CDR3 size: 15 residues. V dropped 3 bases and J dropped 8; count of bases not matched to a gene: 8. Germline CDR1 and CDR2: SGHAT and FQNNGV. The naive CD8 fraction comprised CD45RO-negative cells positively selected for CCR7 and excluded terminally differentiated effector memory CD45RA+ cells. Using immunoSEQ multiplex PCR, the repertoire was profiled, and TCRdb retains in-frame clones only, with some absent. The sample has 450,000 to 700,000 clones; nearly 97% are singletons. Material for sequencing was naive CD8+ T cells sorted from blood. The sequence was collected from a woman aged 25 to 39 in good health. This sequence joins TRBV11-2 and TRBJ2-1, with 9 bases identical to TRBD1. The CDR3 spells CASSFPGTGHHEQFF. CDR3 nucleotides: TGTGCCAGCAGCTTCCCCGGGACAGGGCACCATGAGCAGTTCTTC.